This entry is about one TCR beta chain. This clonotype was detected ten times or more. Its target antigen remains unknown. Base qualities are not at hand, and no much larger clone is one base apart. The treatment or condition label corresponds to: live attenuated yellow fever vaccine strain. Two biological replicates of bulk PBMCs were collected at each blood-draw timepoint. PBMCs were isolated from peripheral blood using a standard Ficoll-Paque protocol. TriZol was used to extract RNA from bulk PBMCs, from CD4 and CD8 fractions, and from dextramer-positive and dextramer-negative fractions. The sequencing machine was an Illumina NovaSeq 6000. Synthesis of TCR cDNA relied on 5'RACE template switching, a step that introduced a universal primer site along with unique molecular identifiers. cDNA synthesis was primed from both the TCR alpha and TCR beta constant segments. Two PCR steps were used to amplify libraries, with sample barcodes and sequencing adapters being added in the second step. Sequencing of libraries was done on Illumina HiSeq 2500 (2x100 bp) or NovaSeq (2x150 bp). As for the authors' bioinformatics: Demultiplexing of reads and collapsing into UMI consensus sequences were performed with MIGEC, and V(D)J alignment was carried out with MiXCR. Clonotypes responding to the vaccine were identified with edgeR on replicate PBMC samples, with the criteria of FDR below 0.01 and a log2 fold change above 5 up to day 15. Bulk clonotypes were assigned CD4 or CD8 identity according to which sequenced CD4 or CD8 repertoire held them at higher abundance. The public reads were run again by TCRdb, first through fastp at Q25 and then through MiXCR, and only productive beta chains were kept. Each CDR3 protein appears once, grouped with its most common genes and DNA. The V and J calls were not made by the authors but by TCRdb's processing. Across this sample there are about 340,000 distinct CDR3 sequences, with 4% seen only once. Roughly 26% of the sample is in the top ten clones.

These data belong to a study of T cells after yellow fever vaccination (dated by TCRdb to between 2019 and 2020). For the study in its entirety: The SMART-Seq v4 Ultra Low Input RNA kit was used to prepare libraries from fractions with low cell numbers. To follow T-cell clones before and after primary and booster YFV17D yellow fever vaccination, bulk TCR alpha and beta repertoires were sequenced over time. Blood samples were taken at several timepoints before and after primary and secondary immunization, and bulk PBMC replicates and cell subsets were isolated. The cohort comprised two healthy male donors, one aged 18 to 29 and one aged 30 to 39 years.

Measured from the cysteine to the phenylalanine, the CDR3 is 13 residues long. CDR3 DNA only is kept here, 39 bases in frame from base 1. A distance of 11 bases separates the germline ends of V and J, which lose 5 bases and 4 bases respectively. For CDR1 and CDR2, the germline V gene lists SGHVS and FNYEAQ. The paper as a whole reports these results and caveats: Computational filtering was needed because FACS-sorted repertoires could contain abundant contaminating clonotypes from the bulk population. A small fraction of clonotypes appeared in both the CD4 and CD8 compartments, likely as a result of convergent recombination. The secondary T-cell response was weaker than the primary response but faster, peaking on day 5 instead of day 15. Because the study included only a couple of donors, the extent to which the findings can be generalized is limited. After the booster, most of the clones that had expanded following primary vaccination were detected again (roughly 97% of CD4 and around 88% of CD8), which suggests that memory was broadly maintained.

Recombination linked TRBV7-6 to TRBJ2-5; there is no confident call for the D gene. This TCR was sampled from a man between 18 and 35 years old who received the YFV17D yellow fever vaccine. The sequencing used PBMCs, collected 5 days after the yellow fever booster vaccination. The CDR3 protein sequence reads: CASSIRGRETQYF. The nucleotide sequence reads as follows: TGTGCCAGCAGCATCCGAGGACGAGAGACCCAGTACTTC.